This is a list of T cell receptor beta chains from one sample in a study of beta chain features in type 1 diabetes. TCRdb's table, derived via immunoSEQ multiplex PCR, lists solely in-frame clones and lacks some. This table has fewer than 30,000 clones, 69% appearing once. The sequenced sample was Tregs from blood. Receptor source: a man aged 18 to 35 with type 1 diabetes. Each CDR3 is given with its conserved first and last residue. A D gene is named only where the DNA matches it firmly. Clone size is not always given. Where it is, it says once, few, many or a class for expanded clones.

>TRBD1|-|TRBV5-1|TRBJ2-1
TGCGCCAGCAGCCGATTGGGACAGGGGTTAAACAATGAGCAGTTCTTC
CASSRLGQGLNNEQFF
>TRBD1|once|TRBV30|TRBJ2-1
TGTGCCTGGGGCGGACAGGGGACGGCCTACAATGAGCAGTTCTTC
CAWGGQGTAYNEQFF
>-|-|TRBV7-2|TRBJ2-5
TGTGCCAGCAGCTCCGGCTGGGCGCAAGAGACCCAGTACTTC
CASSSGWAQETQYF
>-|-|TRBV5-1|TRBJ2-7
TGCGCCAGCAGCTTGGCCCCGGGACAAACCTACGAGCAGTACTTC
CASSLAPGQTYEQYF
>-|few|TRBV25-1|TRBJ2-1
TGTGCCAGCAGTGGGGCTAGCGTGATCTTC
CASSGASVIF
>-|-|TRBV10-3|TRBJ2-3
TGTGCCATCAGTGAGTCGGCGGCATCGCAGTATTTT
CAISESAASQYF
>-|-|TRBV28|TRBJ2-4
TGTGCCAGCGCAAGGTCGGGGAGCAAAAACATTCAGTACTTC
CASARSGSKNIQYF
>TRBD2|-|TRBV10-3|TRBJ2-1
TGTGCCATCAGGGAGACTAGCGGGAGATCGAGCAATGAGCAGTTCTTC
CAIRETSGRSSNEQFF
>TRBD2|-|TRBV11-2|TRBJ2-1
TGTGCCAGCAGCTCGGGCCCTAGCGGGAGTATTAGGGCCAATGAGCAGTTCTTC
CASSSGPSGSIRANEQFF
>-|few|TRBV5-1|TRBJ1-1
TGCGCCAGCAGCGGTGAGAGCACTGAAGCTTTCTTT
CASSGESTEAFF
>-|-|TRBV11-2|TRBJ2-3
TGTGCCAGCAGCTTAGTCGGGGGTGGCACAGATACGCAGTATTTT
CASSLVGGGTDTQYF
>TRBD2|-|TRBV10-2|TRBJ2-1
TGCGCCAGCAGCGGACTAGCGGGGAGTTACAATGAGCAGTTCTTC
CASSGLAGSYNEQFF
>-|-|TRBV28|TRBJ2-5
TGTGCCCCAGACGCAGAGGAGCCCACGACGGAGACCCAGTACTTC
CAPDAEEPTTETQYF
>TRBD2|-|TRBV6-6|TRBJ2-7
TGTGCCAGCAGTAAGACTAGCGGCGTTTCCTACGAGCAGTACTTC
CASSKTSGVSYEQYF
>-|-|TRBV30|TRBJ2-3
TGTGCCTGGAGTGCTCGGACTACCCGCACAGATACGCAGTATTTT
CAWSARTTRTDTQYF
>TRBD1|once|TRBV10-3|TRBJ2-2
TGTGCCATCCGAGGGACAGGGGTAACGGCCGGGGAGCTGTTTTTT
CAIRGTGVTAGELFF
>-|-|TRBV6-5|TRBJ1-4
TGTGCCAGCAGTTACTCGAAGTACCGGGGGGGACTGTTTTTT
CASSYSKYRGGLFF
>-|-|TRBV11-2|TRBJ2-7
TGTGCCAGCAGCTTACCCGGGAAACCCTACGAGCAGTACTTC
CASSLPGKPYEQYF
>-|-|TRBV6-5|TRBJ2-3
TGTGCCAGCAGTTCCCCAGGAGATACGCAGTATTTT
CASSSPGDTQYF
>-|-|TRBV6-6|TRBJ2-7
TGTGCCAGCAGTTACTCCGGGACCTACGAGCAGTACTTC
CASSYSGTYEQYF
>TRBD2|-|TRBV5-6|TRBJ2-4
TGTGCCAGCAGCTCTGGACTAGCGGGGAACATTCAGTACTTC
CASSSGLAGNIQYF